Sequencing of this T cell receptor beta chain was carried out in a study of T-cell memory formation after mild COVID-19. Study-level background: For the most part, TCR clusters were specific to one donor. Study observations and caveats: Clones that contracted from day 15 to 85 were balanced CD4/CD8, while later expanders leaned CD4+.

Germline-derived CDR1 and CDR2 are DFQATT and SNEGSKA (reference sequence). V gave up 3 bases and J gave up 2 bases, with 11 bases separating them. The CDR3 runs 13 residues. This clonotype was observed a handful of times. What it binds is unknown. TCRdb itself ran the 5' RACE reads through MiXCR, one entry per CDR3 protein. The data contain under 400,000 distinct CDR3 sequences, 25% to 30% of them singletons. Source material: PBMCs or a T cell subset sorted from them (not recorded which). V usage is TRBV20-1 and J usage is TRBJ2-7; D is perhaps TRBD1 (6 bases). The sequence came from an adult woman who had mild COVID-19 (a few samples of this study predate the infection). Cell type and time point are not known. The CDR3 coding sequence is TGCAGTGCTAGTGGGACAAAAACCTACGAGCAGTACTTC. The encoded protein is CSASGTKTYEQYF.